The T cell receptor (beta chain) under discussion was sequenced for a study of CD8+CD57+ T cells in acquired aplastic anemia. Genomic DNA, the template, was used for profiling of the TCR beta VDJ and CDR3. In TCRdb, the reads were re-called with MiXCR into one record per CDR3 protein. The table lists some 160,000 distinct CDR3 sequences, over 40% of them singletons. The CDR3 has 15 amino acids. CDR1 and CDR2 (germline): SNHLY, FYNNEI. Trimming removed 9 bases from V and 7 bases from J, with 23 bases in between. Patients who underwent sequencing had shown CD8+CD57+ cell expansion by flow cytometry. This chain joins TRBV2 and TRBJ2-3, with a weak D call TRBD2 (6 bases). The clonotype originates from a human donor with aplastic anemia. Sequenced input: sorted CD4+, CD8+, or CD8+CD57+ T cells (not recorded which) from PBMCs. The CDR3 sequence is CARDTGTPPDNTQYF. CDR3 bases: TGTGCCAGGGATACCGGGACTCCCCCCGACAATACGCAGTATTTT.